What follows are 20 T cell receptor beta chains derived from one specimen sequenced in a study of OX40 agonist ivuxolimab in advanced cancers. Produced via immunoSEQ multiplex PCR; TCRdb's table is partial and in-frame only. This table holds tens of thousands of clones, over 70% found once. This specimen was CD4+ or CD8+ T cells sorted from blood, taken in a trial of the OX40 agonist ivuxolimab. The receptors stem from an adult with an advanced solid tumor such as melanoma, head and neck, liver or kidney cancer.

The chain has TRBV20-1 and TRBJ2-3, with D unclear. This CDR3 spans 11 amino acids. Deletions cut 5 bases from V and 0 bases from J, with 3 bases between. Germline V gives CDR1 DFQATT, CDR2 SNEGSKA (reference sequence). CDR3 nucleotides: TGCAGTGCTGGGAGCACAGATACGCAGTATTTT. Translating it yields CSAGSTDTQYF.

The CDR3 here is CASGGTGFEQYV. The CDR3 nucleotides read TGTGCCAGCGGAGGGACGGGCTTCGAGCAGTACGTC. The rearrangement uses TRBV6-1 and TRBJ2-7; D is perhaps TRBD2 (6 bases). The CDR3 totals 12 residues. V shed 8 bases and J shed 6 bases, with 14 bases lying between them. Germline-derived CDR1 and CDR2 are MNHNS and SASEGT.

The chain combines TRBV2 with TRBJ2-6; TRBD1 matches 8 bases. V shed 11 bases and J 11 bases; nucleotides not matched to a gene: 8. CDR3 length equals 12 residues. Germline values: CDR1 SNHLY, CDR2 FYNNEI. The chain's CDR3 is CAGKDRVDVLTF. The CDR3 DNA sequence: TGTGCCGGCAAGGACAGGGTTGACGTCCTGACTTTC.

The rearrangement links TRBV9 to TRBJ2-1, with a weak D call TRBD1 (6 bases). Germline CDR1 SGDLS, CDR2 YYNGEE. The CDR3 covers 17 residues. Deletions cut 0 bases from V and 6 bases from J, with 19 bases between. CDR3 DNA: TGTGCCAGCAGCGTAGGAGGGGGAGAGGGGCCCGGCAATGAGCAGTTCTTC. Encoded protein: CASSVGGGEGPGNEQFF.

This chain uses TRBV19 with TRBJ1-4, with a weak D call TRBD1 (5 bases). The V and J ends lost 1 base and 8 bases respectively, with 11 bases between them. CDR1 is LNHDA and CDR2 is SQIVND in the germline V gene (reference sequence). There are 14 residues in the CDR3. The CDR3 DNA sequence: TGTGCCAGTAGTATAGGGGGGAGAGTCGAAAAACTGTTTTTT. Amino acid sequence: CASSIGGRVEKLFF.

This sequence joins TRBV15 and TRBJ2-1; 8 bases fit TRBD2. The CDR3 consists of 16 residues. Trimming removed 6 bases from V and 5 bases from J; junction bases left unmatched: 12. Germline V gene sequence: CDR1 LNHNV, CDR2 YYDKDF (reference sequence). The CDR3 loop is CATRAFGGAGDNEQFF. The CDR3 DNA sequence: TGTGCCACCAGAGCCTTCGGGGGGGCCGGTGACAATGAGCAGTTCTTC. Full variable domain (remainder filled in from reference TRBV15 and TRBJ2-1): DAMVIQNPRYQVTQFGKPVTLSCSQTLNHNVMYWYQQKSSQAPKLLFHYYDKDFNNEADTPDNFQSRRPNTSFCFLDIRSPGLGDTAMYLCATRAFGGAGDNEQFFGPGTRLTVL.

The chain combines TRBV27 with TRBJ2-3; the match to TRBD2 covers 10 bases. After removal of 3 bases from V and 0 bases from J, the junction contained 3 bases not matched to a gene. Germline V gives CDR1 MNHEY, CDR2 SMNVEV (reference sequence). The CDR3 spans 16 residues. As DNA, the CDR3 is TGTGCCAGCAGTTTCTGGACTAGCGGAAGCACAGATACGCAGTATTTT. It specifies CASSFWTSGSTDTQYF.

The rearrangement joins TRBV5-1 to TRBJ1-1; D remains ambiguous. The CDR3 runs to 14 residues. Germline assignment: CDR1 SGHRS and CDR2 YFSETQ. Trimming shortened V by 4 bases and J by 5 bases, and 15 bases separated the two germline ends. The CDR3, as DNA: TGCGCCAGCAGCCGTGGTGGCTCAGATACTGAAGCTTTCTTT. Amino acids: CASSRGGSDTEAFF.

V usage is TRBV30 and J usage is TRBJ1-1, with a tentative D call TRBD1 (5 bases). The CDR3 is 14 residues long. The germline CDR1 and CDR2 sequences are GTSNPN and SVGIG (reference sequence). V dropped 4 bases and J dropped 1 base, with 13 bases sitting between them. CDR3 sequence: CAWIPGRKNTEAFF. Written as DNA, the CDR3 is TGTGCCTGGATCCCGGGACGGAAGAACACTGAAGCTTTCTTT.

To note about this clone: The germline gene is not matched at one end of the junction; a read error may be the cause. V is TRBV7-9 and J is TRBJ1-1; unclear D gene. Looked up from germline, CDR1 is SEHNR and CDR2 is FQNEAQ (reference sequence). The CDR3 length is 11 residues. The CDR3 nucleotides read TGTGCCAGCAGCTCCCGGGTTTCGGACCTCTTT. Translation: CASSSRVSDLF.

In its sample, this clone was seen a few times. The chain is built from TRBV7-2 and TRBJ2-1, with 11 bases that match TRBD2. Trimming took 1 base from V and 5 from J; bases not matched to a gene: 4. Per germline, CDR1 SGHTA and CDR2 FQGNSA. This CDR3 contains 16 residues. The CDR3 DNA reads TGTGCCAGCAGCTTAGGATTAGCGGGAGGGGACAATGAGCAGTTCTTC. Its protein is CASSLGLAGGDNEQFF.

The chain carries TRBV7-2 and TRBJ2-5; 7 nucleotides line up with TRBD1. CDR3 length: 14 amino acids. Losses at the gene ends were 6 bases for V and 5 bases for J; bases not matched to a gene: 9. Germline lookup yields CDR1 SGHTA and CDR2 FQGNSA. Here the CDR3 reads CASSYNRGSETQYF. CDR3 nucleotides: TGTGCCAGCAGTTATAACAGGGGATCGGAGACCCAGTACTTC.

The V gene is TRBV7-2, the J gene TRBJ2-1; weak D call: TRBD1 (5 bases). The CDR3 runs to 15 residues. Germline V gives CDR1 SGHTA, CDR2 FQGNSA. The V end was cut by 2 bases, the J end by 4 bases, with 12 bases between. This CDR3 reads CASSLNWGNYNEQFF. CDR3 coding DNA: TGTGCCAGCAGCTTAAATTGGGGCAATTACAATGAGCAGTTCTTC.

This rearrangement joins TRBV28 to TRBJ1-4; D unclear. This CDR3 has 14 amino acids. Between the trimmed V and J ends, which lost 6 bases and 0 bases, there was a span of 8 bases. From germline, CDR1 is MDHEN and CDR2 SYDVKM. The CDR3 nucleotides are TGTGCCAGCAGCTACGGGACAACTAATGAAAAACTGTTTTTT. Residues: CASSYGTTNEKLFF.

The chain recombines TRBV7-2 with TRBJ2-7; no definite D call. In germline, CDR1 is SGHTA, CDR2 FQGNSA. This CDR3 has 13 residues. The V end was cut by 5 bases, the J end by 6 bases, with 14 bases between. The CDR3 sequence: CASSLPPSLEQYF. CDR3 nucleotide sequence: TGTGCCAGCAGCCTCCCCCCCAGTCTCGAGCAGTACTTC.

This chain joins TRBV11-3 and TRBJ2-6; D is perhaps TRBD1 (6 bases). Germline V lookup: CDR1 SGHNT, CDR2 YENEEA. This CDR3 region has 15 residues. The V end lost 3 bases, the J end lost 4 bases, and 10 bases lay between the germline ends. CDR3: CASSFGDRGANVLTF. For the CDR3, the DNA is TGTGCCAGCAGCTTTGGCGACAGGGGGGCCAACGTCCTGACTTTC.

CDR3 amino acids: CASSYPPAGGNEQFF. For the CDR3, the DNA is TGTGCCAGCAGTTACCCCCCAGCAGGAGGCAATGAGCAGTTCTTC. The chain combines TRBV28 with TRBJ2-1; possibly TRBD2 for D (5 bases). The CDR3 consists of 15 residues. Germline V gives CDR1 MDHEN, CDR2 SYDVKM. Trimming shortened V by 4 bases and J by 6 bases, and 16 bases separated the two germline ends.

This sequence joins TRBV27 and TRBJ2-2, with a weak D call TRBD2 (5 bases). CDR3 length equals 15 residues. Trimming removed 0 bases from V and 4 bases from J, with 9 bases in between. The germline gives CDR1 MNHEY, CDR2 SMNVEV (reference sequence). The chain's CDR3 is CASSLSPRGTGELFF. In DNA form, the CDR3 reads TGTGCCAGCAGTTTATCGCCCCGGGGCACCGGGGAGCTGTTTTTT.

This clone has just one count. The rearrangement joins TRBV27 to TRBJ2-1; tentatively, D is TRBD1 (6 bases). The CDR3 runs 13 residues. Between the trimmed V and J ends, which lost 6 bases and 2 bases, there was a span of 8 bases. Looked up from germline, CDR1 is MNHEY and CDR2 is SMNVEV (reference sequence). CDR3 nucleotides: TGTGCCAGCAGGAGACAGGCCTACAATGAGCAGTTCTTC. Its translation is CASRRQAYNEQFF.

This chain joins TRBV29-1 and TRBJ2-5, with TRBD2 matching 7 bases. Germline CDR1 SQVTM, CDR2 ANQGSEA. The CDR3 runs 13 residues. V shed 1 base, J shed 3 bases, and the junction held 2 bases outside the gene matches. CDR3 in amino acids: CSVEVGGEETQYF. The CDR3 DNA sequence: TGCAGCGTTGAAGTGGGGGGGGAAGAGACCCAGTACTTC.